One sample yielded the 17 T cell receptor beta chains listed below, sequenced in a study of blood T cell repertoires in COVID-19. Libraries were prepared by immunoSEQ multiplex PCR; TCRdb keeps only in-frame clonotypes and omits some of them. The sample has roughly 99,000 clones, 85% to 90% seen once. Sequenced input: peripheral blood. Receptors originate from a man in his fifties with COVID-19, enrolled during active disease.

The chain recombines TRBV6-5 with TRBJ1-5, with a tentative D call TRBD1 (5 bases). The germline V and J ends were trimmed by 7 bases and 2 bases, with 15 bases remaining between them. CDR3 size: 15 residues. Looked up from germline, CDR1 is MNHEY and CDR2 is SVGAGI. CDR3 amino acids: CASMQTGGGNQPQHF. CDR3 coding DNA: TGTGCCAGCATGCAAACGGGGGGAGGCAATCAGCCCCAGCATTTT.

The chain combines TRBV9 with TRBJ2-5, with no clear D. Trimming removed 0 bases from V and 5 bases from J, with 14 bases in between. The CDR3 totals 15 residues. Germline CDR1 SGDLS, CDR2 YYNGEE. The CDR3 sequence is CASSVGTRGGETQYF. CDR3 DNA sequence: TGTGCCAGCAGCGTAGGAACGAGAGGCGGCGAGACCCAGTACTTC.

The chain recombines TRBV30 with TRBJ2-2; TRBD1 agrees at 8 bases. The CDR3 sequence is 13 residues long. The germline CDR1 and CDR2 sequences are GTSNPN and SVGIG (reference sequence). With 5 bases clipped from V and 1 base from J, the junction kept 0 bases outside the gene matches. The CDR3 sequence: CAWGTGNTGELFF. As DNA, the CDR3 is TGTGCCTGGGGGACAGGGAACACCGGGGAGCTGTTTTTT. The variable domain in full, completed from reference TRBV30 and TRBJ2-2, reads SQTIHQWPATLVQPVGSPLSLECTVEGTSNPNLYWYRQAAGRGLQLLFYSVGIGQISSEVPQNLSASRPQDRQFILSSKKLLLSDSGFYLCAWGTGNTGELFFGEGSRLTVL.

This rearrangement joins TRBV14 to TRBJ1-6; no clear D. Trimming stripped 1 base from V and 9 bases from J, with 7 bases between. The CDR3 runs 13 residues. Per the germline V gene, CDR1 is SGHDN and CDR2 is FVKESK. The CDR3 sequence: CASSQVAGSPLHF. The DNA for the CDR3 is TGTGCCAGCAGCCAAGTGGCAGGTTCACCCCTCCACTTT.

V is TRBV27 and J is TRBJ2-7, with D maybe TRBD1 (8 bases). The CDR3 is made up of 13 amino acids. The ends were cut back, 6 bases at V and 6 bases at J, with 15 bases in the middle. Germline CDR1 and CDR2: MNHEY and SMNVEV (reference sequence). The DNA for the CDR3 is TGTGCCAGCAGCTGGACAGGGAGGGGCGAGCAGTACTTC. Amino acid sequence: CASSWTGRGEQYF.

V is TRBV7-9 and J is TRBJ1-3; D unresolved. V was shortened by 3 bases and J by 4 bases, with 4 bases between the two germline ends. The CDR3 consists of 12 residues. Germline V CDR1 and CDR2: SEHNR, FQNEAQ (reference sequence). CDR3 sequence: CASSFAGNTIYF. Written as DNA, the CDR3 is TGTGCCAGCAGCTTCGCGGGAAACACCATATATTTT.

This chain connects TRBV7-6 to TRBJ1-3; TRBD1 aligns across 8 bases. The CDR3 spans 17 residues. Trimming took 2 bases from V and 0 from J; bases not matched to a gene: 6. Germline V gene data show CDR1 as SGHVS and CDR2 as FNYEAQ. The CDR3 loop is CASSLRGQGSSGNTIYF. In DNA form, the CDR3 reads TGTGCCAGCAGCTTACGAGGACAGGGCTCCTCTGGAAACACCATATATTTT. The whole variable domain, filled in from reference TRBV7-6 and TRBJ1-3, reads GAGVSQSPRYKVTKRGQDVALRCDPISGHVSLYWYRQALGQGPEFLTYFNYEAQQDKSGLPNDRFSAERPEGSISTLTIQRTEQRDSAMYRCASSLRGQGSSGNTIYFGEGSWLTVV.

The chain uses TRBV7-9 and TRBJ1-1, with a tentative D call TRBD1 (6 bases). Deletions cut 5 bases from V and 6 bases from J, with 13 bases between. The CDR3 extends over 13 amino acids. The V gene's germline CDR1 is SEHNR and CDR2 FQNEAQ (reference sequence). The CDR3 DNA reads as TGTGCCAGCAGCCCTTGGGACAAATCTGAAGCTTTCTTT. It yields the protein CASSPWDKSEAFF.

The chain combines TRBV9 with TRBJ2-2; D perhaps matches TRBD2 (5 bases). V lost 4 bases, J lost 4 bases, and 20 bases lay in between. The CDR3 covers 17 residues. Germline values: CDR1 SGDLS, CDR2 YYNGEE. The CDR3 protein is CASSPLERVTITGELFF. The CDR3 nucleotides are TGTGCCAGCAGCCCGTTGGAGAGGGTTACTATCACCGGGGAGCTGTTTTTT. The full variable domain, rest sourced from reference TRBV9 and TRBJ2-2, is DSGVTQTPKHLITATGQRVTLRCSPRSGDLSVYWYQQSLDQGLQFLIQYYNGEERAKGNILERFSAQQFPDLHSELNLSSLELGDSALYFCASSPLERVTITGELFFGEGSRLTVL.

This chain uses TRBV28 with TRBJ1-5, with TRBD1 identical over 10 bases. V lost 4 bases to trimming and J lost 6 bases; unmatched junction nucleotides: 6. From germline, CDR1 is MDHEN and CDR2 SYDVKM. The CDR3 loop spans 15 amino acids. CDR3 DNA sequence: TGTGCCAGCAGTTCGACAGGGGGCTCGGTTCAGCCCCAGCATTTT. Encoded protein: CASSSTGGSVQPQHF.

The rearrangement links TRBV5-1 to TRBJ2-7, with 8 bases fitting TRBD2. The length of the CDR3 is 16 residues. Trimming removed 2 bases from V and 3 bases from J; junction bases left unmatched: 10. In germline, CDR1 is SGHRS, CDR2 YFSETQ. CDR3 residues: CASSFRGGRSGYEQYF. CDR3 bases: TGCGCCAGCAGCTTTCGCGGGGGGCGTTCGGGCTACGAGCAGTACTTC.

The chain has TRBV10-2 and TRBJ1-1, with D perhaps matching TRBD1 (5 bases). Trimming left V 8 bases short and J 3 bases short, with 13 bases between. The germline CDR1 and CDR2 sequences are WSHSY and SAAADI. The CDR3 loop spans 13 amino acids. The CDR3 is CASGWGGYTEAFF. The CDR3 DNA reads TGCGCCAGCGGCTGGGGGGGGTACACTGAAGCTTTCTTT.

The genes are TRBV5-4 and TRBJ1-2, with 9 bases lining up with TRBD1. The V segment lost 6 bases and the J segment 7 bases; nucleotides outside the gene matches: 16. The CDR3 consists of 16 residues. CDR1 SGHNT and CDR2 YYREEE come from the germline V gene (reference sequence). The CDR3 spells CASTFESLTGGRGYTF. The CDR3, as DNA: TGTGCCAGCACCTTTGAGAGTCTTACAGGGGGCCGTGGCTACACCTTC.

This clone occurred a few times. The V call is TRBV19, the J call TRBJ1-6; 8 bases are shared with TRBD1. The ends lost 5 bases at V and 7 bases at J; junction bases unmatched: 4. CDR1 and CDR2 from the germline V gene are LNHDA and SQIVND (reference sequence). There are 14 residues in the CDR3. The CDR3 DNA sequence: TGTGCCAGTAGTGAGAGGACAGGGAATTCACCCCTCCACTTT. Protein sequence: CASSERTGNSPLHF.

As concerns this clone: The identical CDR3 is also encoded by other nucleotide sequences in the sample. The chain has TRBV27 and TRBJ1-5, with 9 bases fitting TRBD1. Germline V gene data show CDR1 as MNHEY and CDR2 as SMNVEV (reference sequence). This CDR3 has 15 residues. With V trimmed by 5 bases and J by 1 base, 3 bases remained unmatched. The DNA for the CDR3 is TGTGCCAGCAGTCCGGGACAGGGAAGCAATCAGCCCCAGCATTTT. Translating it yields CASSPGQGSNQPQHF.

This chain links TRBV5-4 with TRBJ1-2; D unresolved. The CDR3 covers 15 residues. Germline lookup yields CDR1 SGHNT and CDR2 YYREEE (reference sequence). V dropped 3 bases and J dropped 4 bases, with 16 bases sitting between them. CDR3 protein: CASSSLVEPFYGYTF. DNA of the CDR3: TGTGCCAGCAGCTCCCTCGTTGAGCCCTTCTATGGCTACACCTTC. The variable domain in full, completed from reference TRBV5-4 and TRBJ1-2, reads ETGVTQSPTHLIKTRGQQVTLRCSSQSGHNTVSWYQQALGQGPQFIFQYYREEENGRGNFPPRFSGLQFPNYSSELNVNALELDDSALYLCASSSLVEPFYGYTFGSGTRLTVV.

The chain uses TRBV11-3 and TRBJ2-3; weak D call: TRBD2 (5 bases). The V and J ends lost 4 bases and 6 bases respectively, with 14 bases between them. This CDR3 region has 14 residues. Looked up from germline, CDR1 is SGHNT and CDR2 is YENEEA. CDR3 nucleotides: TGTGCCAGCAGCTCCCCCCGAACGGGGGATACGCAGTATTTT. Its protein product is CASSSPRTGDTQYF.